These 14 T cell receptor beta chains came from one sample sequenced in a study of CD8+CD57+ T cells in acquired aplastic anemia. According to the study, genomic DNA was the template for TCR beta VDJ and CDR3 profiling. Via MiXCR, TCRdb re-called the reads, giving one row per CDR3 protein. The profile covers 180,000 or so distinct CDR3 sequences, with approximately 46% appearing a single time and around 2.7% taken by the ten largest. The sample taken for sequencing was sorted CD4+, CD8+, or CD8+CD57+ T cells (not recorded which) from PBMCs. These receptors were collected from a human donor in good health.

The chain has TRBV7-9 and TRBJ2-7; 12 bases are a match to TRBD2. The V gene's germline CDR1 is SEHNR and CDR2 FQNEAQ (reference sequence). V lost 5 bases and J lost 6; bases outside the gene matches: 5. This CDR3 is built from 14 residues. Here the CDR3 reads CASSRLAGVSEQYF. The CDR3 DNA sequence: TGTGCCAGCAGCCGACTAGCGGGGGTCTCCGAGCAGTACTTC.

This clonotype was detected a few times. The CDR3 reads CASSLSRGGTDTQYF. CDR3 DNA: TGTGCCAGCAGCTTGAGCCGGGGAGGCACAGATACGCAGTATTTT. The chain couples TRBV5-4 to TRBJ2-3; TRBD2 might be the D (5 bases). This CDR3 contains 15 residues. The V and J ends lost 1 base and 1 base respectively, with 10 bases between them. Germline V lookup: CDR1 SGHNT, CDR2 YYREEE (reference sequence).

This clonotype was seen repeatedly, ten times or more. The chain joins TRBV6-1 to TRBJ1-2; TRBD1 matches 7 bases. V trimming: 2 bases; J trimming: 3 bases; junction bases outside the gene matches: 3. The CDR3 extends over 14 amino acids. CDR1 and CDR2 from the germline V gene are MNHNS and SASEGT. The CDR3 region has the DNA TGTGCCAGCAGTGAAACGCAGGGGGACTATGGCTACACCTTC. Translating gives CASSETQGDYGYTF.

This chain links TRBV12-3 or TRBV12-4 with TRBJ2-7, with 8 bases identical to TRBD1. V was clipped by 3 bases and J by 4 bases; unmatched bases: 5. The CDR3 spans 14 residues. The CDR3 loop is CASSFSGGHYEQYF. The CDR3 nucleotides are TGTGCCAGCAGTTTCTCAGGGGGCCATTACGAGCAGTACTTC.

The V gene is TRBV11-1, the J gene TRBJ2-5; TRBD2 agrees at 9 bases. CDR1 and CDR2 from the germline V gene are SGHAT and FQDESV (reference sequence). The CDR3 loop spans 17 amino acids. Unmatched junction bases numbered 10, after V lost 0 bases and J lost 5 bases. The CDR3 nucleotides read TGTGCCAGCAGCTTAGCGGTTGCTAGCGGGACGTGGGAGACCCAGTACTTC. Encoded protein: CASSLAVASGTWETQYF.

The chain has TRBV10-2 and TRBJ2-7, with 8 bases lining up with TRBD1. The J segment lost 4 bases and the V segment lost 2 bases, leaving 16 bases of the junction unmatched. Germline V CDR1 and CDR2: WSHSY, SAAADI. This CDR3 is built from 18 residues. The CDR3 bases are TGCGCCAGCAGTGAGACTCAGACAGGGGCCGAGGGAAGGTACGAGCAGTACTTC. Residues: CASSETQTGAEGRYEQYF.

J is TRBJ2-1 and V is TRBV19, with 14 bases that match TRBD2. V shed 5 bases and J 13 bases; nucleotides not matched to a gene: 19. This CDR3 comprises 18 residues. Germline V CDR1 and CDR2: LNHDA, SQIVND (reference sequence). The CDR3 nucleotides are TGTGCCAGTAGTCAGACTAGCGGGGGGGCCTCGACCGGAATAATTCAGTTCTTC. It yields the protein CASSQTSGGASTGIIQFF.

This clonotype was seen repeatedly, ten times or more. The CDR3 coding sequence is TGTGCCAGCAGCTTAGCGGTGGTAGCGGGGGTCACAGATACGCAGTATTTT. This gives the protein CASSLAVVAGVTDTQYF. The rearrangement links TRBV7-8 to TRBJ2-3, with 9 positions matching TRBD2. Germline V gene data show CDR1 as SGHVS and CDR2 as FQNEAQ. The CDR3 consists of 17 residues. After removal of 0 bases from V and 2 bases from J, the junction contained 6 bases not matched to a gene. The variable domain in full, with the rest retrieved from reference TRBV7-8 and TRBJ2-3, is GAGVSQSPRYKVAKRGQDVALRCDPISGHVSLFWYQQALGQGPEFLTYFQNEAQLDKSGLPSDRFFAERPEGSVSTLKIQRTQQEDSAVYLCASSLAVVAGVTDTQYFGPGTRLTVL.

The rearrangement joins TRBV6-2 or TRBV6-3 to TRBJ1-6; weak D call: TRBD1 (6 bases). V lost 2 bases to trimming and J lost 10 bases, with 12 bases between them. The CDR3 runs 14 residues. Germline V lookup: CDR1 MNHEY, CDR2 SVGEGT. As DNA, the CDR3 is TGTGCCAGCAGTTACCAGGGGAAACGGTCACCCCTCCACTTT. Translation gives CASSYQGKRSPLHF.

This clonotype was detected ten times or more. V usage is TRBV11-3 and J usage is TRBJ1-1; 8 bases line up with TRBD1. CDR1 and CDR2 from the germline V gene are SGHNT and YENEEA. V lost 5 bases, J lost 5 bases, and 4 bases stayed unmatched. The CDR3 length is 13 residues. In DNA form, the CDR3 reads TGTGCCAGCAGCATAAACAGGGGGACTGAAGCTTTCTTT. It yields the protein CASSINRGTEAFF.

This clonotype has just a few counts. V usage is TRBV11-2 and J usage is TRBJ2-2, with TRBD2 matching 8 bases. The CDR3 is 19 amino acids. The trim removed 9 bases at V and 7 bases at J, leaving 25 bases unmatched. Looked up from germline, CDR1 is SGHAT and CDR2 is FQNNGV. CDR3 coding DNA: TGTGCCAGTCGAGGAGGTCTAGGGGTTAGCGGGAACGATGTCGGGGAGCTGTTTTTT. Amino acids: CASRGGLGVSGNDVGELFF.

This clonotype was picked up many times. The chain uses TRBV20-1 and TRBJ2-2; D is possibly TRBD2 (6 bases). Germline V lookup: CDR1 DFQATT, CDR2 SNEGSKA (reference sequence). Trimming took 0 bases from V and 7 from J, leaving 21 bases between them. CDR3 length: 17 amino acids. The CDR3 bases are TGCAGTGCTAGAGATCCCTCCCGAGCGGGCGAGAACGGGGAGCTGTTTTTT. Translation gives CSARDPSRAGENGELFF.

This clonotype came up many times. V is TRBV11-2 and J is TRBJ2-1; D ambiguous. The CDR3 length is 18 residues. The germline V gene encodes CDR1 SGHAT and CDR2 FQNNGV. V lost 8 bases to trimming and J lost 2 bases, with 25 bases between them. CDR3 sequence (DNA): TGTGCCAGCGGACCTCGGGCGGCGCGGATGGGAACCTACAATGAGCAGTTCTTC. Translated: CASGPRAARMGTYNEQFF.

This clonotype was counted only a few times. The chain couples TRBV2 to TRBJ1-1; no reliable D call. Trimming left V 3 bases short and J 10 bases short, with 9 bases between. The CDR3 sequence is 11 residues long. From germline, CDR1 is SNHLY and CDR2 FYNNEI. CDR3 coding DNA: TGTGCCAGCAGTGACCGAAGGAGAGCTTTCTTT. As protein: CASSDRRRAFF.